This TCR beta chain is drawn from a study of CD8+CD57+ T cells in acquired aplastic anemia. Study outcomes and limitations: Patients did not significantly differ from controls in CD8+ Simpson's diversity.

To note about this clonotype: Its antigen is unidentified. One end of the junction varies from germline; a read error may be responsible.

TCR beta VDJ and CDR3 profiling used genomic DNA as template. TCRdb re-analysed the reads in MiXCR, keeping a single row per CDR3 protein. The table lists around 190,000 distinct CDR3 sequences, over 60% of them singletons. The CDR3 is made up of 17 amino acids. The germline V gene encodes CDR1 DFQATT and CDR2 SNEGSKA (reference sequence). Sequenced sample: sorted CD4+, CD8+, or CD8+CD57+ T cells (not recorded which) from PBMCs. The chain has TRBV20-1 and TRBJ2-1; D perhaps matches TRBD1 (6 bases). The clonotype originates from a human donor in good health. As DNA, the CDR3 is TGCAGTGCTAGAGACAGGGAAGGGACACCAACCTGCAATGAGCAGTCCTTC. Translated, it gives CSARDREGTPTCNEQSF.